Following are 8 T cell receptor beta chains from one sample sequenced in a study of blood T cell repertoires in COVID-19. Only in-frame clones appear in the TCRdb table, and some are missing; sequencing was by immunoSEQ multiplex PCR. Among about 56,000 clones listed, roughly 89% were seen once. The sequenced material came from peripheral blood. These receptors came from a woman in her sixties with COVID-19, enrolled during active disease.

The CDR3 sequence is CASSEPGAGELFF. In DNA form, the CDR3 reads TGCGCCAGCAGTGAACCCGGGGCCGGGGAGCTGTTTTTT. The chain couples TRBV10-1 to TRBJ2-2; possibly TRBD2 for D (5 bases). Trimming shortened V by 3 bases and J by 6 bases, and 8 bases separated the two germline ends. The CDR3 runs 13 residues. Germline-derived CDR1 and CDR2 are WNHNN and SYGVQD (reference sequence).

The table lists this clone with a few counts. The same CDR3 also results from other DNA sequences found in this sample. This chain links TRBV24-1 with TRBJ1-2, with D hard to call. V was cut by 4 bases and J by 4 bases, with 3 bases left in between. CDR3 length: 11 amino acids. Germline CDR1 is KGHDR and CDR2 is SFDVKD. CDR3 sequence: CATSDSYGYTF. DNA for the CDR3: TGTGCCACCAGTGACTCCTATGGCTACACCTTC.

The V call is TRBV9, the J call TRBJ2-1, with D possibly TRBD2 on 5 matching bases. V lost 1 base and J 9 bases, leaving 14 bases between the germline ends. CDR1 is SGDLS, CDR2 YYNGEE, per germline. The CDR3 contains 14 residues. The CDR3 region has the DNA TGTGCCAGCAGCGTAACCCCTGAGGGCGGTGAGCAGTTCTTC. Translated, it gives CASSVTPEGGEQFF.

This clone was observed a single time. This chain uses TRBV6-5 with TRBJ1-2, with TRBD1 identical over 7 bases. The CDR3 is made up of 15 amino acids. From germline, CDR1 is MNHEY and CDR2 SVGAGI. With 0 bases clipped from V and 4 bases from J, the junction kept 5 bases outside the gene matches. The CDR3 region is CASSYSIGGGYGYTF. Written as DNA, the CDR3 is TGTGCCAGCAGTTACTCGATAGGGGGCGGCTATGGCTACACCTTC.

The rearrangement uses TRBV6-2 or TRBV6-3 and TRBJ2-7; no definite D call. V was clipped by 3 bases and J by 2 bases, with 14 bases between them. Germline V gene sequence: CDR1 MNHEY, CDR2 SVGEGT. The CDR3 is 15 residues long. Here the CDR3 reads CASSYLGPNTYEQYF. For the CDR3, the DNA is TGTGCCAGCAGTTATCTGGGCCCTAACACCTACGAGCAGTACTTC.

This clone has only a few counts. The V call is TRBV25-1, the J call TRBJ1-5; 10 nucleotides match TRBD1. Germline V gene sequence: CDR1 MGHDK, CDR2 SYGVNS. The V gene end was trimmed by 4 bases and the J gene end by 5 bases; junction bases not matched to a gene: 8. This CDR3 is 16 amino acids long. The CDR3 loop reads CASSASTGTGDQPQHF. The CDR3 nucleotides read TGTGCCAGCAGTGCCTCCACCGGGACAGGGGATCAGCCCCAGCATTTT.

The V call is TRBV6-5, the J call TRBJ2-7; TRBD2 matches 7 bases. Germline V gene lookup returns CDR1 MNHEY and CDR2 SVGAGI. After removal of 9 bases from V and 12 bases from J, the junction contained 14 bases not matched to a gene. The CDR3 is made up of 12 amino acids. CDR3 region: CASMGTSAVWYF. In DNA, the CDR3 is TGTGCCAGTATGGGCACTAGCGCTGTATGGTACTTC.

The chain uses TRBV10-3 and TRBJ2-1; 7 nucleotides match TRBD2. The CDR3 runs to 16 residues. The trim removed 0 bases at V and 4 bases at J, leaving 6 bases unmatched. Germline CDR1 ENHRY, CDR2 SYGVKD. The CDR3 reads CAISESRGEEYNEQFF. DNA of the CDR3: TGTGCCATCAGTGAGTCTCGGGGGGAGGAGTACAATGAGCAGTTCTTC.